This T cell receptor (beta chain) was recorded in a study of blood T cells in healthy people across ages. Germline CDR1 reads SGHVS; CDR2 reads FNYEAQ. The CDR3 spans 14 residues. It was with a sample-barcoded 5' primer and a J-beta primer mix that a second PCR of about 6 to 12 cycles was run. Carrying 12 random nucleotides, a template-switch adaptor labeled each individual cDNA molecule. TCRdb called the 5' RACE reads again in MiXCR, with one record for every CDR3 protein. Here the sample spans around 1,900,000 distinct CDR3 sequences, 35% to 50% being singletons. The J gene is TRBJ2-4, the V gene TRBV7-6; D call uncertain. The J call could be wrong; TRBJ2-7 is a better fit for the DNA end. Sequencing was performed on blood. The clonotype was recovered from a human donor in good health. The CDR3 protein is CASSPVYDAYEQYF. DNA of the CDR3: TGTGCCAGCAGCCCTGTCTATGATGCCTACGAGCAGTACTTC.